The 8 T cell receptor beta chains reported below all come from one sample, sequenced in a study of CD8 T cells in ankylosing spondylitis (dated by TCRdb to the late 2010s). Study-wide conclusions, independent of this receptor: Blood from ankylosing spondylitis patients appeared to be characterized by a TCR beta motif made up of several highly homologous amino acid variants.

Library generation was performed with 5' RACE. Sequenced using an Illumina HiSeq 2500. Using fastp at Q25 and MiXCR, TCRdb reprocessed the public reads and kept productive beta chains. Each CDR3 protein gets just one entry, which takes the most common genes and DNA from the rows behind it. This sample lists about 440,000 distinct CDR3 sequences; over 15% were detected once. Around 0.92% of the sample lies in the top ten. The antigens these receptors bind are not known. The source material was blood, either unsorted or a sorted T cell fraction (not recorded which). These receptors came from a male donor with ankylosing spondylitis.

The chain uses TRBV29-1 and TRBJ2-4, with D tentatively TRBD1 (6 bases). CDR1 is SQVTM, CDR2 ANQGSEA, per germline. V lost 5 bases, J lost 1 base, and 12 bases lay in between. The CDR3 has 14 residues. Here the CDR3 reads CSVPGDTAKNIQYF. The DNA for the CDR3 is TGCAGCGTTCCCGGGGACACCGCCAAAAACATTCAGTACTTC.

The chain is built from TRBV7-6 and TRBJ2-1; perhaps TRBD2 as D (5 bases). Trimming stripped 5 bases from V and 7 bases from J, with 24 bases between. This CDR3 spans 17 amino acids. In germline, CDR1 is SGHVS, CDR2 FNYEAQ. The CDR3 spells CASSPGVAEAPRNEQFF. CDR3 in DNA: TGTGCCAGCAGCCCCGGGGTTGCGGAAGCCCCGAGGAATGAGCAGTTCTTC.

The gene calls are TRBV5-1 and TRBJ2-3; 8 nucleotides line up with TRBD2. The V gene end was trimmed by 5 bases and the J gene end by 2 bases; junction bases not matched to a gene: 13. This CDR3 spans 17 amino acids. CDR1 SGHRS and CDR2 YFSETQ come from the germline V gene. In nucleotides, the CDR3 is TGCGCCAGCAGTCCCAGGTTTTGGCGGGGGGACACAGATACGCAGTATTTT. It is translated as CASSPRFWRGDTDTQYF.

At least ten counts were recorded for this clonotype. CDR3: CSVEEGTPDSYNEQFF. As DNA, the CDR3 is TGCAGCGTTGAAGAAGGGACGCCGGACTCCTACAATGAGCAGTTCTTC. This chain links TRBV29-1 with TRBJ2-1, with D perhaps assigned TRBD1 or TRBD2 (5 bases each). The V gene lost 0 bases and the J gene lost 0 bases, with 12 bases spanning the gap. The CDR3 extends over 16 amino acids. From germline, CDR1 is SQVTM and CDR2 ANQGSEA.

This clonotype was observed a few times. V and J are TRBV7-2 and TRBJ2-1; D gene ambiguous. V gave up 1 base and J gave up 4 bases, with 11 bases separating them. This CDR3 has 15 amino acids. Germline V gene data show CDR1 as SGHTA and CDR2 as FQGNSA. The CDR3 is CASSLGVAQYNEQFF. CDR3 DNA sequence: TGTGCCAGCAGCTTAGGGGTAGCCCAGTACAATGAGCAGTTCTTC.

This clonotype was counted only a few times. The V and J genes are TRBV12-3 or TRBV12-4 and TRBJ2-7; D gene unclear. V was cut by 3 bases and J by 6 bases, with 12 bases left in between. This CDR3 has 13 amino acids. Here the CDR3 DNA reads TGTGCCAGCAGTTTGGTGACTCCAAGCGAGCAGTACTTC. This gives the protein CASSLVTPSEQYF.

DNA of the CDR3: TGTGCCAGCAGCCCAACAGTTCCCGGGGCCAACGTCCTGACTTTC. Amino acids: CASSPTVPGANVLTF. The chain carries TRBV7-9 and TRBJ2-6, with unresolved D. The CDR3 covers 15 residues. Trimming left V 5 bases short and J 4 bases short, with 12 bases between. The V gene's germline CDR1 is SEHNR and CDR2 FQNEAQ (reference sequence).

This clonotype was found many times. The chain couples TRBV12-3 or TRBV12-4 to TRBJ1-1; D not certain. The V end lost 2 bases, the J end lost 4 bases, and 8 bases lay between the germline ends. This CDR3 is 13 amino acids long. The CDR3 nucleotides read TGTGCCAGCAGTTTAAAGGGCCGCACTGAAGCTTTCTTT. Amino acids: CASSLKGRTEAFF.